These 31 T cell receptor beta chains came from one sample sequenced in a study of blood T cells in healthy people across ages. Primers used in a second PCR of roughly 6 to 11 cycles were a sample-barcoded 5' primer and a J-beta primer mix. TCRdb passed the 5' RACE reads through MiXCR, listing each CDR3 protein once. The sample has about 800,000 distinct CDR3 sequences, just under 25% seen once. The data also belong to a second study, concerning T cells of mothers and their children.

Sequenced input: blood. These receptors were obtained from a boy younger than 18 in good health.

In the case of this clonotype: At one of its ends the junction is not consistent with the germline gene, which may arise from a read error. The J gene is TRBJ2-5, the V gene TRBV9; D is possibly TRBD2 (6 bases). Judging by the DNA end, TRBJ2-1 fits better; the J call may be wrong. Germline V gives CDR1 SGDLS, CDR2 YYNGEE. The CDR3 runs to 18 residues. CDR3 loop: CASSVEMPGLAATREQFF. CDR3 nucleotides: TGTGCTAGCAGCGTAGAAATGCCTGGATTAGCGGCTACACGTGAGCAGTTCTTC.

J is TRBJ1-4 and V is TRBV7-2; the D is unclear. This CDR3 has 16 residues. V was pared by 5 bases and J by 4 bases, with 17 bases between. The germline V gene has CDR1 SGHTA and CDR2 FQGNSA. The CDR3 DNA sequence: TGTGCCAGCAGCCCGCCGGGAGCGCTTGTTAATGAAAAACTGTTTTTT. It yields the protein CASSPPGALVNEKLFF.

The V call is TRBV4-3, the J call TRBJ2-2; no definite D call. V shed 2 bases and J shed 6 bases, with 7 bases lying between them. There are 13 residues in the CDR3. Germline CDR1 and CDR2: LGHNA and YSLEER. The DNA of the CDR3 is TGCGCCAGCAGCCAACTTGTCTCCGGGGAGCTGTTTTTT. It is translated as CASSQLVSGELFF.

The table lists this clonotype with a few counts. This rearrangement joins TRBV10-3 to TRBJ1-2; D is perhaps TRBD1 (5 bases). Germline V gene lookup returns CDR1 ENHRY and CDR2 SYGVKD. V was clipped by 5 bases and J by 2 bases, with 9 bases between them. The CDR3 spans 13 residues. The CDR3 nucleotides are TGTGCCATCAGTCCCCGGGACAACTATGGCTACACCTTC. It specifies CAISPRDNYGYTF.

This clonotype was seen more than once but under ten times. The chain carries TRBV18 and TRBJ2-5; unclear D gene. V gave up 3 bases and J gave up 0 bases, with 14 bases separating them. The CDR3 is 16 amino acids. Germline CDR1 KGHSH, CDR2 LQKENI. As DNA, the CDR3 is TGTGCCAGCTCACCGTTTAGCCCATCGTACCAAGAGACCCAGTACTTC. This encodes CASSPFSPSYQETQYF. Full variable domain (outside the CDR3, taken from reference TRBV18 and TRBJ2-5): NAGVMQNPRHLVRRRGQEARLRCSPMKGHSHVYWYRQLPEEGLKFMVYLQKENIIDESGMPKERFSAEFPKEGPSILRIQQVVRGDSAAYFCASSPFSPSYQETQYFGPGTRLLVL.

The J gene is TRBJ1-5, the V gene TRBV7-2; D gene ambiguous. From germline, CDR1 is SGHTA and CDR2 FQGNSA. The CDR3 sequence is 15 residues long. With 1 base removed from V and 4 bases from J, the gap between germline ends came to 11 bases. The CDR3 DNA follows: TGTGCCAGCAGCTTAGTTGCGGGAGATAATCAGCCCCAGCATTTT. This gives the protein CASSLVAGDNQPQHF.

The chain has TRBV20-1 and TRBJ1-4; D uncertain. The CDR3 is made up of 11 amino acids. The V end was cut by 6 bases, the J end by 5 bases, with 7 bases between. Germline CDR1 and CDR2: DFQATT and SNEGSKA (reference sequence). The CDR3 DNA is TGCAGTGCCATCGGGAATGAAAAACTGTTTTTT. Translating gives CSAIGNEKLFF.

The rearrangement joins TRBV9 to TRBJ2-5, with 9 bases identical to TRBD2. J was trimmed by 7 bases and V by 4 bases; bases with no gene match: 11. CDR1 and CDR2 (germline): SGDLS, YYNGEE. The CDR3 consists of 15 residues. CDR3 in amino acids: CASSREGLASGTQYF. The CDR3 nucleotides read TGTGCCAGCAGCCGGGAGGGACTAGCCTCCGGGACCCAGTACTTC. Complete variable domain (other parts from reference TRBV9 and TRBJ2-5): DSGVTQTPKHLITATGQRVTLRCSPRSGDLSVYWYQQSLDQGLQFLIQYYNGEERAKGNILERFSAQQFPDLHSELNLSSLELGDSALYFCASSREGLASGTQYFGPGTRLLVL.

The chain is built from TRBV29-1 and TRBJ2-7, with D perhaps matching TRBD1 (6 bases). V was clipped by 2 bases and J by 6 bases, with 8 bases between them. The CDR3 runs 11 residues. Germline-derived CDR1 and CDR2 are SQVTM and ANQGSEA. The CDR3 region has the DNA TGCAGCGTTGAATGGGGGCGCGAGCAGTACTTC. It yields the protein CSVEWGREQYF.

In this sample, this clonotype turned up a few times. The rearrangement links TRBV5-1 to TRBJ1-2; tentatively, D is TRBD1 (5 bases). Germline lookup yields CDR1 SGHRS and CDR2 YFSETQ. V was cut by 0 bases and J by 3 bases, with 12 bases left in between. This CDR3 has 15 residues. CDR3 loop: CASSLGPGLDYGYTF. CDR3 coding DNA: TGCGCCAGCAGCTTGGGACCGGGACTAGACTATGGCTACACCTTC.

This clonotype was detected a few times. The genes are TRBV28 and TRBJ1-1; no reliable D call. With 6 bases removed from V and 6 bases from J, the gap between germline ends came to 14 bases. Germline CDR1 MDHEN, CDR2 SYDVKM. The CDR3 covers 13 residues. In nucleotides, the CDR3 is TGTGCCAGCAGATTCCGGGCAGGTGCTGAAGCTTTCTTT. Its protein is CASRFRAGAEAFF.

The rearrangement links TRBV7-9 to TRBJ2-7, with unresolved D. This CDR3 is built from 15 residues. Trimming took 2 bases from V and 3 from J, leaving 14 bases between them. Per germline, CDR1 SEHNR and CDR2 FQNEAQ (reference sequence). The CDR3 DNA sequence: TGTGCCAGCAGCTTACCCGGCCCGGGTCTCTACGAGCAGTACTTC. This encodes CASSLPGPGLYEQYF.

This clonotype has a handful of counts. This chain joins TRBV11-2 and TRBJ2-6; D may be TRBD1 (6 bases). With 3 bases removed from V and 2 bases from J, the gap between germline ends came to 8 bases. The germline V gene has CDR1 SGHAT and CDR2 FQNNGV. The CDR3 runs 15 residues. CDR3 DNA sequence: TGTGCCAGCAGCTTCTACAGGGCTGGGGCCAACGTCCTGACTTTC. It yields the protein CASSFYRAGANVLTF.

This clonotype was counted a few times. V is TRBV5-6 and J is TRBJ2-2; 9 nucleotides line up with TRBD1. CDR3 length equals 16 residues. J was trimmed by 2 bases and V by 4 bases; bases with no gene match: 6. The germline V gene encodes CDR1 SGHDT and CDR2 YYEEEE. The CDR3 reads CASSGEGQGNTGELFF. The CDR3 DNA reads TGTGCCAGCAGCGGAGAGGGACAGGGAAACACCGGGGAGCTGTTTTTT.

This clonotype has more than one count but fewer than ten. The rearrangement uses TRBV29-1 and TRBJ1-2, with D uncertain. The germline gives CDR1 SQVTM, CDR2 ANQGSEA. The CDR3 sequence is 13 residues long. Between the trimmed V and J ends, which lost 3 bases and 2 bases, there was a span of 10 bases. CDR3 DNA: TGCAGCGTTGACACCGGCACGAACTATGGCTACACCTTC. It translates to CSVDTGTNYGYTF. Full variable domain (remainder filled in from reference TRBV29-1 and TRBJ1-2): SAVISQKPSRDICQRGTSLTIQCQVDSQVTMMFWYRQQPGQSLTLIATANQGSEATYESGFVIDKFPISRPNLTFSTLTVSNMSPEDSSIYLCSVDTGTNYGYTFGSGTRLTVV.

V usage is TRBV7-2 and J usage is TRBJ2-7, with 8 bases identical to TRBD1. The V and J ends lost 1 base and 4 bases, in that order; junction bases with no gene match: 9. The CDR3 consists of 16 residues. Germline V CDR1 and CDR2: SGHTA, FQGNSA. Written as DNA, the CDR3 is TGTGCCAGCAGCTTAGGGCCGGCCAGGGGGCCATACGAGCAGTACTTC. This gives the protein CASSLGPARGPYEQYF.

This clonotype showed up many times. V is TRBV7-9 and J is TRBJ1-3; D is unclear. V was shortened by 0 bases and J by 0 bases, with 9 bases between the two germline ends. Germline loops: CDR1 SEHNR, CDR2 FQNEAQ (reference sequence). This CDR3 spans 16 amino acids. The CDR3 nucleotides are TGTGCCAGCAGCTTAGCGGACGTTGACTCTGGAAACACCATATATTTT. Translated: CASSLADVDSGNTIYF.

This clonotype was observed a handful of times. The V and J genes are TRBV30 and TRBJ1-1, with D possibly being TRBD1 (6 bases). V was clipped by 3 bases and J by 4 bases, with 6 bases between them. The CDR3 sequence is 11 residues long. Per the germline V gene, CDR1 is GTSNPN and CDR2 is SVGIG (reference sequence). Here the CDR3 reads CAWSRGTEAFF. CDR3 DNA: TGTGCCTGGAGCAGGGGCACTGAAGCTTTCTTT.

This clonotype was observed a few times. V usage is TRBV27 and J usage is TRBJ2-7, with no clear D. Trimming took 5 bases from V and 0 from J, leaving 8 bases between them. CDR3 length: 13 amino acids. The germline CDR1 and CDR2 sequences are MNHEY and SMNVEV (reference sequence). Here the CDR3 reads CASSPTPSYEQYF. As DNA, the CDR3 is TGTGCCAGCAGTCCTACCCCCTCCTACGAGCAGTACTTC.

The CDR3: CSGNRGMNTEAFF. Here the CDR3 DNA reads TGCAGTGGAAACAGGGGGATGAACACTGAAGCTTTCTTT. The V call is TRBV20-1, the J call TRBJ1-1; TRBD1 matches 8 bases. After removal of 7 bases from V and 0 bases from J, the junction contained 4 bases not matched to a gene. Germline V CDR1 and CDR2: DFQATT, SNEGSKA (reference sequence). The length of the CDR3 is 13 residues.

This chain joins TRBV12-3 or TRBV12-4 and TRBJ2-1; 9 positions agree with TRBD1. The DNA matches TRBJ2-7 better at its end, which makes the J call doubtful. The CDR3 covers 13 residues. The CDR3 DNA sequence: TGTGCCAGCACTGGACAGGGGAGGAACGAGCAGTACTTC. It is translated as CASTGQGRNEQYF.

This chain joins TRBV18 and TRBJ2-2; D call uncertain. The germline V and J ends were trimmed by 2 bases and 3 bases, with 7 bases remaining between them. CDR1 and CDR2 (germline): KGHSH, LQKENI. The CDR3 contains 14 residues. The CDR3: CASSPIIDTGELFF. The CDR3 region has the DNA TGTGCCAGCTCACCAATAATTGACACCGGGGAGCTGTTTTTT. The whole variable domain, filled in from reference TRBV18 and TRBJ2-2, reads NAGVMQNPRHLVRRRGQEARLRCSPMKGHSHVYWYRQLPEEGLKFMVYLQKENIIDESGMPKERFSAEFPKEGPSILRIQQVVRGDSAAYFCASSPIIDTGELFFGEGSRLTVL.

Here the CDR3 reads CATSDLPDQPQHF. CDR3 bases: TGTGCCACCAGTGATTTGCCGGATCAGCCCCAGCATTTT. This chain uses TRBV24-1 with TRBJ1-5; D is ambiguous. V lost 0 bases to trimming and J lost 5 bases, with 4 bases between them. The CDR3 covers 13 residues. Germline V lookup: CDR1 KGHDR, CDR2 SFDVKD.

The chain links TRBV29-1 to TRBJ2-5; D not resolved. The DNA end is a closer match to TRBJ2-1, so the J assignment may be wrong. Germline values: CDR1 SQVTM, CDR2 ANQGSEA. The CDR3 loop spans 10 amino acids. The CDR3 DNA follows: TGCAGCGTTAAATACAATGAGCAGTTCTTC. This codes for CSVKYNEQFF.

The chain employs TRBV5-1 and TRBJ2-1; 11 nucleotides align to TRBD2. The DNA end is a closer match to TRBJ2-7, so the J assignment may be wrong. The germline V gene has CDR1 SGHRS and CDR2 YFSETQ. CDR3 length: 15 residues. The DNA of the CDR3 is TGCGCCAGCAGCCCCATAGCGGGAGGGCCTAACGAGCAGTACTTC. Its protein product is CASSPIAGGPNEQYF.

This clonotype was observed a handful of times. The rearrangement uses TRBV7-2 and TRBJ2-5, with 10 bases that match TRBD1. The J call may be incorrect, as the DNA end agrees better with TRBJ2-7. The CDR3 extends over 16 amino acids. CDR1 SGHTA and CDR2 FQGNSA come from the germline V gene. DNA for the CDR3: TGTGCCAGCAGCTTATACGGGACAGGGGCTGGCTACGAGCAGTACTTC. It codes for CASSLYGTGAGYEQYF.

The chain links TRBV5-6 to TRBJ1-6, with D maybe TRBD1 (6 bases). V was trimmed by 2 bases and J by 10 bases, leaving 16 bases between them. The CDR3 has 15 amino acids. The germline gives CDR1 SGHDT, CDR2 YYEEEE. The CDR3 bases are TGTGCCAGCAGCTTTTCTCCAGGGGATAGATCACCCCTCCACTTT. Encoded protein: CASSFSPGDRSPLHF. Full variable domain (rest looked up from reference TRBV5-6 and TRBJ1-6): DAGVTQSPTHLIKTRGQQVTLRCSPKSGHDTVSWYQQALGQGPQFIFQYYEEEERQRGNFPDRFSGHQFPNYSSELNVNALLLGDSALYLCASSFSPGDRSPLHFGNGTRLTVT.

The J gene is TRBJ2-7, the V gene TRBV11-2; possible D gene TRBD1, 6 bases. Germline V gene sequence: CDR1 SGHAT, CDR2 FQNNGV. This CDR3 comprises 16 residues. V gave up 0 bases and J gave up 0 bases, with 12 bases separating them. The DNA of the CDR3 is TGTGCCAGCAGCTTAGAATGGGGGCATAGCTCCTACGAGCAGTACTTC. Translation: CASSLEWGHSSYEQYF.

This clonotype was counted only a few times. The chain joins TRBV20-1 to TRBJ2-3, with a weak D call TRBD1 (5 bases). This CDR3 has 15 amino acids. Germline V gene data show CDR1 as DFQATT and CDR2 as SNEGSKA (reference sequence). V lost 1 base and J 2 bases, leaving 13 bases between the germline ends. In nucleotides, the CDR3 is TGCAGTGCTAGAGGCGACAGAGAAGTCACAGATACGCAGTATTTT. Translated, it gives CSARGDREVTDTQYF.

This rearrangement joins TRBV6-5 to TRBJ1-2, with D possibly being TRBD1 (6 bases). Germline assignment: CDR1 MNHEY and CDR2 SVGAGI. V lost 0 bases to trimming and J lost 1 base, with 9 bases between them. The CDR3 contains 15 residues. This CDR3 reads CASSYSWTDNYGYTF. The CDR3 nucleotides read TGTGCCAGCAGTTACTCTTGGACAGATAACTATGGCTACACCTTC.

The V gene is TRBV19, the J gene TRBJ2-1, with 8 bases identical to TRBD2. Germline CDR1 and CDR2: LNHDA and SQIVND (reference sequence). Germline trimming cut 9 bases from V and 2 bases from J; bases unmatched to any gene: 0. This CDR3 comprises 12 residues. CDR3 nucleotides: TGTGCCAGCGGGAGGGCCTACAATGAGCAGTTCTTC. Encoded protein: CASGRAYNEQFF.